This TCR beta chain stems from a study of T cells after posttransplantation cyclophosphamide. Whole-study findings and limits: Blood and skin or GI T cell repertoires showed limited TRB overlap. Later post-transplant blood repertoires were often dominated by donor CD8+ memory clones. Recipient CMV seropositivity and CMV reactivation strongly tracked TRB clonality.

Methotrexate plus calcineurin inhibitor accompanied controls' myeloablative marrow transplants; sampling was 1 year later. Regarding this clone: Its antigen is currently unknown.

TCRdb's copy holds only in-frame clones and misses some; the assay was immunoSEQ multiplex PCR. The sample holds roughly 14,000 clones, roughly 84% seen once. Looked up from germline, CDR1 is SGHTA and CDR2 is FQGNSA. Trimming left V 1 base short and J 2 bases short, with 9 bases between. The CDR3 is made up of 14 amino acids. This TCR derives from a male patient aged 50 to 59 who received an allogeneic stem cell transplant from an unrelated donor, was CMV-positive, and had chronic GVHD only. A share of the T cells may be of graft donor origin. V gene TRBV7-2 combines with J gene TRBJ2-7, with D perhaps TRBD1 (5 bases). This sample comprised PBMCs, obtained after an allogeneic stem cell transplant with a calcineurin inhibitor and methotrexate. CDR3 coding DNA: TGTGCCAGCAGCTTAGACAGGTTTACCTACGAGCAGTACTTC. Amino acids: CASSLDRFTYEQYF. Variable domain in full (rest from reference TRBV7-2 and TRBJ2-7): GAGVSQSPSNKVTEKGKDVELRCDPISGHTALYWYRQSLGQGLEFLIYFQGNSAPDKSGLPSDRFSAERTGGSVSTLTIQRTQQEDSAVYLCASSLDRFTYEQYFGPGTRLTVT.